This entry lists 12 T cell receptor beta chains sequenced from one sample in a study of T cell changes during pregnancy in multiple sclerosis. Repertoires were generated with immunoSEQ multiplex PCR, while TCRdb's copy carries only in-frame clones and drops some. The table includes 40,000 to 45,000 clones, 75% to 95% detected once. This material consisted of CD4+ T cells from peripheral blood mononuclear cells, taken in the second trimester of pregnancy. These receptors all come from a female donor in good health, enrolled as a control in a pregnancy study.

The rearrangement uses TRBV27 and TRBJ2-7; 7 bases match TRBD2. The germline CDR1 and CDR2 sequences are MNHEY and SMNVEV (reference sequence). Germline trimming cut 2 bases from V and 0 bases from J; bases unmatched to any gene: 10. CDR3 length equals 17 residues. In DNA, the CDR3 is TGTGCCAGCAGTTTAAAACCTAGCGGTTTTAGCTCCTACGAGCAGTACTTC. It codes for CASSLKPSGFSSYEQYF.

The rearrangement links TRBV13 to TRBJ2-7; tentatively, D is TRBD1 (6 bases). Germline V gene sequence: CDR1 PRHDT, CDR2 FYEKMQ (reference sequence). Trimming shortened V by 5 bases and J by 0 bases, and 17 bases separated the two germline ends. The CDR3 has 16 residues. The CDR3 sequence: CASSPGAFSTSYEQYF. CDR3 in DNA: TGTGCCAGCAGCCCAGGGGCTTTCTCAACCTCCTACGAGCAGTACTTC.

This chain's CDR3 is CASSQGGGGQPQHF. For the CDR3, the DNA is TGCGCCAGCAGCCAAGGAGGGGGTGGTCAGCCCCAGCATTTT. This chain links TRBV4-3 with TRBJ1-5; possibly TRBD1 for D (6 bases). Germline assignment: CDR1 LGHNA and CDR2 YSLEER. The CDR3 consists of 14 residues. The V gene lost 1 base and the J gene lost 6 bases, with 10 bases spanning the gap.

V gene TRBV5-3 combines with J gene TRBJ2-1; D is ambiguous. TRBV5-3 is recorded as an ORF, its role being uncertain. Trimming stripped 4 bases from V and 0 bases from J, with 14 bases between. This CDR3 contains 16 residues. Here the CDR3 DNA reads TGTGCCAGAAGCCTGGACCCTAGATTCTCCTACAATGAGCAGTTCTTC. Translation gives CARSLDPRFSYNEQFF.

This clone appeared once. The chain links TRBV20-1 to TRBJ2-5; no firm D call. V was shortened by 2 bases and J by 4 bases, with 5 bases between the two germline ends. Germline V gene lookup returns CDR1 DFQATT and CDR2 SNEGSKA (reference sequence). There are 11 residues in the CDR3. CDR3 loop: CSARPIETQYF. Here the CDR3 DNA reads TGCAGTGCTAGACCAATAGAGACCCAGTACTTC.

V gene TRBV28 combines with J gene TRBJ1-2, with D hard to call. CDR1 and CDR2 from the germline V gene are MDHEN and SYDVKM. The V end lost 6 bases, the J end lost 2 bases, and 19 bases lay between the germline ends. This CDR3 is built from 16 residues. The CDR3 loop reads CASSRYTLGVNYGYTF. CDR3 DNA sequence: TGTGCCAGCAGCAGATACACCCTCGGGGTAAACTATGGCTACACCTTC.

This clone was recorded a few times. The gene calls are TRBV6-5 and TRBJ1-1, with D possibly being TRBD1 (6 bases). The germline gives CDR1 MNHEY, CDR2 SVGAGI. V was cut by 2 bases and J by 5 bases, with 15 bases left in between. The CDR3 runs to 15 residues. As DNA, the CDR3 is TGTGCCAGCAGTTACGCCTACAGGGCTATGACTGAAGCTTTCTTT. It is translated as CASSYAYRAMTEAFF.

The chain joins TRBV19 to TRBJ1-5, with 7 bases identical to TRBD1. The length of the CDR3 is 16 residues. V lost 7 bases, J lost 7 bases, and 16 bases stayed unmatched. Looked up from germline, CDR1 is LNHDA and CDR2 is SQIVND (reference sequence). CDR3 nucleotides: TGTGCCAGTACTCCTCGCCCAACAGGGGAGGAACAGCCCCAGCATTTT. Encoded protein: CASTPRPTGEEQPQHF.

The chain has TRBV7-8 and TRBJ2-2; D unresolved. This CDR3 contains 14 residues. The germline CDR1 and CDR2 sequences are SGHVS and FQNEAQ. V was shortened by 1 base and J by 7 bases, with 10 bases between the two germline ends. The CDR3 region is CASSLGSRIGELFF. As DNA, the CDR3 is TGTGCCAGCAGCTTAGGGTCGAGGATCGGGGAGCTGTTTTTT.

V gene TRBV11-2 combines with J gene TRBJ1-1; 8 bases map to TRBD1. Germline CDR1 SGHAT, CDR2 FQNNGV. The CDR3 runs to 15 residues. V was pared by 2 bases and J by 4 bases, with 6 bases of the junction left unmatched. For the CDR3, the DNA is TGTGCCAGCAGCTTACAGGGGGCGCATACCACTGAAGCTTTCTTT. Residues: CASSLQGAHTTEAFF.

The rearrangement links TRBV18 to TRBJ2-5; D might be TRBD1 (6 bases). The V and J ends lost 3 bases and 3 bases respectively, with 8 bases between them. Looked up from germline, CDR1 is KGHSH and CDR2 is LQKENI. This CDR3 has 13 amino acids. The CDR3 loop is CASSPGTKETQYF. Here the CDR3 DNA reads TGTGCCAGCTCACCCGGGACAAAAGAGACCCAGTACTTC.

The chain joins TRBV4-1 to TRBJ2-5; D is undetermined. The V end lost 0 bases, the J end lost 9 bases, and 11 bases lay between the germline ends. CDR3 length equals 13 residues. Germline values: CDR1 MGHRA, CDR2 YSYEKL. Here the CDR3 reads CASSQELDRSQYF. The DNA for the CDR3 is TGCGCCAGCAGCCAAGAGCTAGATAGGTCCCAGTACTTC.